The source of this T cell receptor beta chain is a study of CD8 T cells in ankylosing spondylitis. V shed 6 bases and J shed 5 bases, with 13 bases lying between them. Per the germline V gene, CDR1 is MNHEY and CDR2 is SVGEGT. This CDR3 spans 13 amino acids. Of note for this clonotype: Its antigen is undetermined.

TCRdb re-called the 5' RACE reads through MiXCR, storing one row per CDR3 protein. Of about 90,000 distinct CDR3 sequences in the sample, around 8.3% were seen once. General study results and limits: There was a TCR beta motif, made of several highly homologous variants, that appeared characteristic of ankylosing spondylitis blood. Some of these motif variants have turned up before, in reports on reactive arthritis synovial fluid and blood.

Sequences were obtained from blood, either unsorted or a sorted T cell fraction (not recorded which). The sequence was obtained from a male donor with ankylosing spondylitis. V and J are TRBV6-2 or TRBV6-3 and TRBJ2-5; a possible D gene is TRBD1 (6 bases). The CDR3 loop is CASRDQGSETQYF. CDR3 in DNA: TGTGCCAGCAGGGATCAGGGGTCTGAGACCCAGTACTTC.